This TCR beta chain derives from a study of a mutant IDH1 vaccine in newly diagnosed glioma. Study-level information: Patients began vaccination 4-6 weeks after radiotherapy alone, or with temozolomide cycles. Earlier care involved radiotherapy, temozolomide, or both, and the majority received both.

Points on this clone: Its antigen is as yet unknown.

The V and J ends lost 0 bases and 7 bases respectively, with 9 bases between them. This CDR3 spans 14 amino acids. Germline lookup yields CDR1 LGHNA and CDR2 YNFKEQ. Generated by immunoSEQ multiplex PCR, the TCRdb table keeps only in-frame clones and is missing some. The sample comprises around 60,000 clones, around four fifths of which are singletons, and around 4.6% rests with the top ten. Study-wide points: Overall, about 92% of patients had vaccine-induced immune responses.

Time point: week 35, safety follow-up. In every dose of vaccine, 300 ug of mutant IDH1 20-mer peptide was given alongside topical imiquimod. Eight vaccine injections were given to patients in weeks 1, 3, 5, 7, 11, 15, 19 and 23. This sequence was found in a young man with glioma. The material was PBMCs, obtained from a glioma patient whose treatment included an IDH1 peptide vaccine. The genes are TRBV4-2 and TRBJ2-2; no reliable D call. The CDR3 DNA sequence: TGTGCCAGCAGCCAAGATGCCGAGCGCGGGGAGCTGTTTTTT. Translated, it gives CASSQDAERGELFF.